This note documents a single T cell receptor (beta chain) sequence. The sample comes from a study of technical replicates of blood from a few donors. The germline V gene encodes CDR1 LNHDA and CDR2 SQIVND (reference sequence). This CDR3 is built from 15 residues. The ends were cut back, 5 bases at V and 0 bases at J, with 11 bases in the middle. The assay was immunoSEQ multiplex PCR, and TCRdb's table has in-frame clones only and misses some. Altogether around 60,000 clones are present, 75% to 90% being singletons, with the ten largest covering about 5.4%. Material: PBMCs. The rearrangement links TRBV19 to TRBJ1-3; D perhaps matches TRBD1 (5 bases). The sequence came from a human donor in good health. Some clones in this sample may be carry-over from other donors' samples. The chain's CDR3 is CASSWGRHSGNTIYF. In nucleotides, the CDR3 is TGTGCCAGTAGTTGGGGCCGCCACTCTGGAAACACCATATATTTT.